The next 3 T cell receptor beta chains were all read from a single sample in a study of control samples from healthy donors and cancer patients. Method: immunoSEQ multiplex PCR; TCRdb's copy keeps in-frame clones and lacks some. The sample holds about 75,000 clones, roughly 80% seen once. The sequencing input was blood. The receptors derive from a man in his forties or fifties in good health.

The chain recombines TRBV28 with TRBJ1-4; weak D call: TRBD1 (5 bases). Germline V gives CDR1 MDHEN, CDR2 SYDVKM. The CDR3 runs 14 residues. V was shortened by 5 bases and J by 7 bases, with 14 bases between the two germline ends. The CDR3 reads CASSPPGAREKLFF. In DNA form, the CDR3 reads TGTGCCAGCAGTCCTCCTGGGGCACGTGAAAAACTGTTTTTT.

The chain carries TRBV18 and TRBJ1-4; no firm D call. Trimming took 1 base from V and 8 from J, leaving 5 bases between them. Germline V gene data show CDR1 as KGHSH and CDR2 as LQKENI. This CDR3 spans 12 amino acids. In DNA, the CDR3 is TGTGCCAGCTCACCACTCAAGGAAAAACTGTTTTTT. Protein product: CASSPLKEKLFF. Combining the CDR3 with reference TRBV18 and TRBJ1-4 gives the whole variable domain NAGVMQNPRHLVRRRGQEARLRCSPMKGHSHVYWYRQLPEEGLKFMVYLQKENIIDESGMPKERFSAEFPKEGPSILRIQQVVRGDSAAYFCASSPLKEKLFFGSGTQLSVL.

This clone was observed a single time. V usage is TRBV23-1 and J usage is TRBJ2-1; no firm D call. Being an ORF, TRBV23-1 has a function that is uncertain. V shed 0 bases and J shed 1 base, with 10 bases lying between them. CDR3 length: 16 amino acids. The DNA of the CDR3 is TGCGCCAGCAGTCAATCCGAAGGGTTTTCCTACAATGAGCAGTTCTTC. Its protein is CASSQSEGFSYNEQFF.